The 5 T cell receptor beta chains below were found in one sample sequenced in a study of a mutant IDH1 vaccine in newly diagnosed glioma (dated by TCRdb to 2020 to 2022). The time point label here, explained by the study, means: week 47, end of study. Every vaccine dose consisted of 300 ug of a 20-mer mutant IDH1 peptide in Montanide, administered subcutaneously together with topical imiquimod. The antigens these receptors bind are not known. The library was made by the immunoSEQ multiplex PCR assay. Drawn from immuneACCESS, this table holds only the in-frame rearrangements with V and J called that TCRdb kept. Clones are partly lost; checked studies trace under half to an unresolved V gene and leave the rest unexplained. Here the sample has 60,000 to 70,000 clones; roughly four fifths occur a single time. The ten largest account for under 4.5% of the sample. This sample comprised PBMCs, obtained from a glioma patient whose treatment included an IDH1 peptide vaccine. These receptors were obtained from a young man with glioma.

This chain's CDR3 is CASAPQLGGWRTDTQYF. In nucleotides, the CDR3 is TGTGCCAGTGCCCCACAGCTGGGAGGGTGGAGGACAGATACGCAGTATTTT. This chain links TRBV19 with TRBJ2-3, with 7 bases identical to TRBD2. Germline lookup yields CDR1 LNHDA and CDR2 SQIVND (reference sequence). CDR3 length: 17 amino acids. J was trimmed by 3 bases and V by 8 bases; bases with no gene match: 17.

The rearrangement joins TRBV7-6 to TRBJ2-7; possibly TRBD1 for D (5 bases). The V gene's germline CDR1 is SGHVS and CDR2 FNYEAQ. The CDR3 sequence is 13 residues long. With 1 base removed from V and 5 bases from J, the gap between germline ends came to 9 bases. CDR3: CASSLGQGHEQYF. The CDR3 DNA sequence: TGTGCCAGCAGCTTAGGGCAGGGCCACGAGCAGTACTTC.

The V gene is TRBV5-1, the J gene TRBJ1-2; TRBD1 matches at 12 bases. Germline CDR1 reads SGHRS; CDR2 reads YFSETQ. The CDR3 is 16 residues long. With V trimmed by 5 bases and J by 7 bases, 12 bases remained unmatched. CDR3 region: CASRSPGTGGGVGYTF. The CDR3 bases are TGCGCCAGCAGGAGCCCCGGGACAGGGGGCGGCGTTGGCTACACCTTC.

The CDR3 region has the DNA TGTGCCAGCTCGCTGCTCCTCGGCGTGTACGAGCAGTACTTC. Amino acids: CASSLLLGVYEQYF. This chain uses TRBV18 with TRBJ2-7; D is ambiguous. This CDR3 region has 14 residues. The V gene lost 6 bases and the J gene lost 4 bases, with 16 bases spanning the gap. Germline assignment: CDR1 KGHSH and CDR2 LQKENI.

The chain's CDR3 is CASSIQSGQNTEAFF. The CDR3 bases are TGTGCCAGCTCTATTCAGTCAGGACAGAACACTGAAGCTTTCTTT. V and J are TRBV18 and TRBJ1-1; D possibly corresponds to TRBD1 (5 bases). CDR3 size: 15 residues. V was trimmed by 6 bases and J by 1 base, leaving 15 bases between them. Germline CDR1 and CDR2: KGHSH and LQKENI.